These T cell receptor beta chains were read from a single sample in a study of T-cell reconstitution after alpha-beta-depleted transplantation in children. Each CDR3 protein is one row after TCRdb ran MiXCR on the PCR reads. The table lists hundreds of thousands of distinct CDR3 sequences, less than 15% of them singletons. The specimen was PBMCs, collected before TCRalphabeta/CD19-depleted stem cell transplant. The receptors stem from a girl aged 2 to 10 with congenital amegakaryocytic thrombocytopenia, due to receive a stem cell transplant. Both conserved end residues are part of each CDR3. A D gene is named only where the DNA matches it firmly. For some rows the clone size is stated as once, few or many, or as a class when expanded; others skip it.

D gene: TRBD1
V gene: TRBV5-1
clone size: NA
J gene: TRBJ1-2
CDR3 DNA: TGCGCCAGCAGCTCCGGGACAGGAACCTACACCTTC
CDR3 protein: CASSSGTGTYTF

D gene: NA
V gene: TRBV20-1
clone size: many
J gene: TRBJ2-3
CDR3 DNA: TGCAGTGCCGATACTGGGACTGCATACACAGATACGCAGTATTTT
CDR3 protein: CSADTGTAYTDTQYF

D gene: NA
V gene: TRBV10-3
clone size: NA
J gene: TRBJ2-7
CDR3 DNA: TGTGCCATCAGTGGAAGGAGGGAATCATACGAGCAGTACTTC
CDR3 protein: CAISGRRESYEQYF

D gene: NA
V gene: TRBV12-3/TRBV12-4
clone size: many
J gene: TRBJ1-1
CDR3 DNA: TGTGCCAGCAGGGGACACCTTGGGGCTTTCTTT
CDR3 protein: CASRGHLGAFF

D gene: NA
V gene: TRBV5-1
clone size: few
J gene: TRBJ2-7
CDR3 DNA: TGCGCCAGCAGCGTCTACCGGGACTCCTTAGACGAGCAGTACTTC
CDR3 protein: CASSVYRDSLDEQYF

D gene: TRBD1
V gene: TRBV29-1
clone size: NA
J gene: TRBJ2-2
CDR3 DNA: TGCAGCGTTGAGGTACAGGGGACCGGGGAGCTGTTTTTT
CDR3 protein: CSVEVQGTGELFF

D gene: NA
V gene: TRBV7-8
clone size: many
J gene: TRBJ2-3
CDR3 DNA: TGTGCCAGCAGCCCGGTAGGGTACAGCCACACAGATACGCAGTATTTT
CDR3 protein: CASSPVGYSHTDTQYF

D gene: TRBD2
V gene: TRBV7-8
clone size: NA
J gene: TRBJ2-3
CDR3 DNA: TGTGCCAGCAGCAAAACGGGACCAGCGGGAGTCGGGGATACGCAGTATTTT
CDR3 protein: CASSKTGPAGVGDTQYF

D gene: NA
V gene: TRBV6-1
clone size: few
J gene: TRBJ2-5
CDR3 DNA: TGTGCCAGCAGTGATGACAGTCGAGGGAAAGAGACCCAGTACTTC
CDR3 protein: CASSDDSRGKETQYF

D gene: NA
V gene: TRBV3-1
clone size: few
J gene: TRBJ1-6
CDR3 DNA: TGTGCCAGCAGCCAAGCCGGGCCGGATTCACCCCTCCACTTT
CDR3 protein: CASSQAGPDSPLHF

D gene: TRBD1
V gene: TRBV5-5
clone size: few
J gene: TRBJ1-1
CDR3 DNA: TGTGCCAGCAGCTTGGTTTGGGACAGGGGAGCTGAAGCTTTCTTT
CDR3 protein: CASSLVWDRGAEAFF

D gene: TRBD2
V gene: TRBV5-6
clone size: many
J gene: TRBJ2-3
CDR3 DNA: TGTGCCAGCAGCTTCCGAGGGACTAGCGGGGATACGCAGTATTTT
CDR3 protein: CASSFRGTSGDTQYF

D gene: TRBD1
V gene: TRBV29-1
clone size: few
J gene: TRBJ2-7
CDR3 DNA: TGCAGCGTTGTACCGTCAGGGACAGAGGACTACGAGCAGTACTTC
CDR3 protein: CSVVPSGTEDYEQYF

D gene: NA
V gene: TRBV7-2
clone size: NA
J gene: TRBJ2-2
CDR3 DNA: TGTGCCAGCAGTACCCCGCTTAGTTTGGTGGTTCATACGGGGGAACCGAACACCGGGGAGCTGTTTTTT
CDR3 protein: CASSTPLSLVVHTGEPNTGELFF

D gene: TRBD1
V gene: TRBV12-5
clone size: NA
J gene: TRBJ2-5
CDR3 DNA: TGTGCTAGTGGTTTCACACAGGGGGCGGTGGAGACCCAGTACTTC
CDR3 protein: CASGFTQGAVETQYF

D gene: NA
V gene: TRBV20-1
clone size: many
J gene: TRBJ2-5
CDR3 DNA: TGCAGTGCTAGCCCCCTTGACAGACTCCAAGAGACCCAGTACTTC
CDR3 protein: CSASPLDRLQETQYF

D gene: NA
V gene: TRBV7-9
clone size: few
J gene: TRBJ1-2
CDR3 DNA: TGTGCCAGCAGCTTAGTTATCGGGGGCGTCTATGGCTACACCTTC
CDR3 protein: CASSLVIGGVYGYTF

D gene: NA
V gene: TRBV12-3/TRBV12-4
clone size: few
J gene: TRBJ2-3
CDR3 DNA: TGTGCCAGCAGACCCGTTGGGACCACAGATACGCAGTATTTT
CDR3 protein: CASRPVGTTDTQYF

D gene: TRBD2
V gene: TRBV29-1
clone size: NA
J gene: TRBJ2-1
CDR3 DNA: TGCAGCGTTGGGGCGGGAGGGCTGGGGCAGTTCTTC
CDR3 protein: CSVGAGGLGQFF

D gene: NA
V gene: TRBV12-3/TRBV12-4
clone size: few
J gene: TRBJ2-6
CDR3 DNA: TGTGCCAGCAGACCGAGCCCTGGGGCCAACGTCCTGACTTTC
CDR3 protein: CASRPSPGANVLTF

D gene: TRBD1
V gene: TRBV20-1
clone size: once
J gene: TRBJ2-1
CDR3 DNA: TGCAGTGCTCAGCCTGGGACAGGGGACAATGAGCAGTTCTTC
CDR3 protein: CSAQPGTGDNEQFF

D gene: NA
V gene: TRBV9
clone size: many
J gene: TRBJ2-5
CDR3 DNA: TGTGCCAGCAGCGCGAACCAAGAGACCCAGTACTTC
CDR3 protein: CASSANQETQYF

D gene: NA
V gene: TRBV20-1
clone size: many
J gene: TRBJ2-3
CDR3 DNA: TGCAGTGCTAGAGCAGAGGGCGCCACAGATACGCAGTATTTT
CDR3 protein: CSARAEGATDTQYF

D gene: NA
V gene: TRBV12-3/TRBV12-4
clone size: many
J gene: TRBJ2-7
CDR3 DNA: TGTGCCAGCAGCTTTGGCACGGAGCAGTACTTC
CDR3 protein: CASSFGTEQYF

D gene: NA
V gene: TRBV5-1
clone size: NA
J gene: TRBJ1-6
CDR3 DNA: TGCGCCAGCAGCTTGGTGGGGGCGAATTTCAATTCACCCCTCCACTTT
CDR3 protein: CASSLVGANFNSPLHF

D gene: NA
V gene: TRBV15
clone size: few
J gene: TRBJ2-1
CDR3 DNA: TGTGCCACCAGCAGAGATCTTGGGGGAAACCATGAGCAGTTCTTC
CDR3 protein: CATSRDLGGNHEQFF

D gene: TRBD2
V gene: TRBV20-1
clone size: many
J gene: TRBJ2-3
CDR3 DNA: TGCAGTGCTAGAGATATCACTAGCGGGAGAATGGGTAGCGATACGCAGTATTTT
CDR3 protein: CSARDITSGRMGSDTQYF

D gene: NA
V gene: TRBV18
clone size: few
J gene: TRBJ1-5
CDR3 DNA: TGTGCCAGCTCACCGGGAGGGGACGGGCAGCCCCAGCATTTT
CDR3 protein: CASSPGGDGQPQHF

D gene: TRBD2
V gene: TRBV11-2
clone size: few
J gene: TRBJ2-1
CDR3 DNA: TGTGCCAGCAGTGGACTAGCGGGAGTATTTGAGCAGTTCTTC
CDR3 protein: CASSGLAGVFEQFF

D gene: NA
V gene: TRBV7-9
clone size: many
J gene: TRBJ2-3
CDR3 DNA: TGTGCCAGCAGCCCATCCCGGGACACAGATACGCAGTATTTT
CDR3 protein: CASSPSRDTDTQYF

D gene: TRBD1
V gene: TRBV20-1
clone size: many
J gene: TRBJ1-2
CDR3 DNA: TGCAGTGCTAGGGAACAGGGGGAGGGCTACACCTTC
CDR3 protein: CSAREQGEGYTF

D gene: NA
V gene: TRBV10-3
clone size: many
J gene: TRBJ2-7
CDR3 DNA: TGTGCCATCAGTGAGACGACCTACGAGCAGTACTTC
CDR3 protein: CAISETTYEQYF

D gene: NA
V gene: TRBV12-5
clone size: few
J gene: TRBJ2-3
CDR3 DNA: TGTGCTAGTGGTTTGGGTCAGACCACAGATACGCAGTATTTT
CDR3 protein: CASGLGQTTDTQYF

D gene: TRBD2
V gene: TRBV20-1
clone size: NA
J gene: TRBJ2-5
CDR3 DNA: TGCAGTGCTAGCAGCGGGAGAGTTGTGGAGACCCAGTACTTC
CDR3 protein: CSASSGRVVETQYF

D gene: NA
V gene: TRBV5-1
clone size: NA
J gene: TRBJ2-5
CDR3 DNA: TGCGCCAGCAGCCAATCCACCGGTAGCGGCCAAGAGACCCAGTACTTC
CDR3 protein: CASSQSTGSGQETQYF

D gene: NA
V gene: TRBV12-3/TRBV12-4
clone size: NA
J gene: TRBJ1-5
CDR3 DNA: TGTGCCAGCAGTTTGACAGGACCAGATACGCAGCATTTT
CDR3 protein: CASSLTGPDTQHF

D gene: NA
V gene: TRBV5-1
clone size: NA
J gene: TRBJ1-2
CDR3 DNA: TGCGCCAGCAGCTTGGATAGAGGAACCTCGAGTGGCTACACCTTC
CDR3 protein: CASSLDRGTSSGYTF

D gene: NA
V gene: TRBV12-3/TRBV12-4
clone size: few
J gene: TRBJ1-1
CDR3 DNA: TGTGCCAGCAGGTGGGACGGGGGCTCACGAGACACTGAAGCTTTCTTT
CDR3 protein: CASRWDGGSRDTEAFF

D gene: NA
V gene: TRBV5-1
clone size: NA
J gene: TRBJ2-7
CDR3 DNA: TGCGCCAGCAGCACCCTCGGGACCGAGGTTGGTTACGAGCAGTACTTC
CDR3 protein: CASSTLGTEVGYEQYF

D gene: NA
V gene: TRBV5-1
clone size: NA
J gene: TRBJ1-2
CDR3 DNA: TGCGCCAGCAGCTCATTCGGACGCCTACGCGGCTACACCTTC
CDR3 protein: CASSSFGRLRGYTF

D gene: NA
V gene: TRBV11-2
clone size: few
J gene: TRBJ1-2
CDR3 DNA: TGTGCCAGCAGCTCATACCATCAGGGACCCAGCTATGGCTACACCTTC
CDR3 protein: CASSSYHQGPSYGYTF

D gene: NA
V gene: TRBV20-1
clone size: few
J gene: TRBJ2-1
CDR3 DNA: TGCAGTGTCTATCGGTTCGTCGGCGAGCAGTTCTTC
CDR3 protein: CSVYRFVGEQFF

D gene: NA
V gene: TRBV20-1
clone size: many
J gene: TRBJ1-2
CDR3 DNA: TGCAGTGCTCCCCCGGGGGGCTCCTATGGCTACACCTTC
CDR3 protein: CSAPPGGSYGYTF

D gene: NA
V gene: TRBV19
clone size: few
J gene: TRBJ2-1
CDR3 DNA: TGTGCCAGTAGTTCCCCTTCACAGGCGGGGGCGGGAGTCAACAATGAGCAGTTCTTC
CDR3 protein: CASSSPSQAGAGVNNEQFF

D gene: TRBD1
V gene: TRBV5-1
clone size: NA
J gene: TRBJ2-7
CDR3 DNA: TGCGCCAGCAGCTCCGGGACAGGATCCTGCGAGCAGTACTTC
CDR3 protein: CASSSGTGSCEQYF

D gene: NA
V gene: TRBV15
clone size: NA
J gene: TRBJ1-5
CDR3 DNA: TGTTCCACCAGCAGAGATAGATACCGATCCCAGCATTTT
CDR3 protein: CSTSRDRYRSQHF

D gene: NA
V gene: TRBV12-3/TRBV12-4
clone size: NA
J gene: TRBJ2-5
CDR3 DNA: TGTGCCAGCAGTTTTTTCGCAGGGGGAGGTCAGACCCAGTACTTC
CDR3 protein: CASSFFAGGGQTQYF

D gene: NA
V gene: TRBV7-9
clone size: many
J gene: TRBJ1-2
CDR3 DNA: TGTGCCACCAGCCAGGTCGGCGGGTATGGCTACACCTTC
CDR3 protein: CATSQVGGYGYTF

D gene: TRBD1
V gene: TRBV5-8
clone size: few
J gene: TRBJ1-5
CDR3 DNA: TGTGCCAGCAGCTTCCGACAGGGAGGGAATCAGCCCCAGCATTTT
CDR3 protein: CASSFRQGGNQPQHF

D gene: NA
V gene: TRBV7-9
clone size: many
J gene: TRBJ2-1
CDR3 DNA: TGTGCCAGCATCGGCGGAACAGGGTCCTACAATGAGCAGTTCTTC
CDR3 protein: CASIGGTGSYNEQFF

D gene: NA
V gene: TRBV5-1
clone size: NA
J gene: TRBJ2-7
CDR3 DNA: TGCGCCAGCAGCGAGACAGGAGCCTACGAGCAGTACTTC
CDR3 protein: CASSETGAYEQYF

D gene: TRBD2
V gene: TRBV29-1
clone size: NA
J gene: TRBJ2-1
CDR3 DNA: TGCAGCGTGGCCGCTGGACTAGCGGGACCGAATGAGCAGTTCTTC
CDR3 protein: CSVAAGLAGPNEQFF

D gene: TRBD1
V gene: TRBV29-1
clone size: NA
J gene: TRBJ1-2
CDR3 DNA: TGCAGCGTTGGGACAGGGGAGCCTCAAAACTATGGCTACACCTTC
CDR3 protein: CSVGTGEPQNYGYTF